This T cell receptor beta chain was profiled in a study of T cell responses to AZD1222 COVID-19 vaccine. With V trimmed by 1 base and J by 4 bases, 14 bases remained unmatched. CDR1 is SGHTA and CDR2 is FQGTGA in the germline V gene. The CDR3 contains 18 residues. Repertoires were generated with immunoSEQ multiplex PCR, while TCRdb's copy carries only in-frame clones and drops some. The data show about 150,000 clones, more than 85% seen once. Regarding the study as a whole: Clonal diversity was possibly underestimated, and white British individuals and females predominated among donors. Repertoires were obtained only post-peak T cell response. Targeting of unmutated variant regions was reportedly seen in nearly half of spike-specific TCRs. Vaccination with two AZD1222 doses was followed by a rise in Spike-specific TCR breadth and depth.

With regard to this clone: Its cognate antigen is unknown.

The chain uses TRBV7-3 and TRBJ2-7; 9 nucleotides match TRBD2. The receptor comes from an adult who had recovered from COVID-19. The sample here was peripheral blood, taken after recovery from COVID-19. In nucleotides, the CDR3 is TGTGCCAGCAGCTTAAAGGCCGCGGGCGGGAGGGGGGTTTACGAGCAGTACTTC. This translates into CASSLKAAGGRGVYEQYF.